A single T cell receptor (beta chain) is shown here with its context. Its specificity is not known. The data belong to a study of radiotherapy plus CTLA-4 blockade in lung cancer. Overall study findings and caveats: The best prediction of response reportedly came from early blood T cell clone dynamics, with interferon-beta.

Sequencing was performed with immunoSEQ multiplex PCR; in TCRdb, only in-frame clones are kept and a portion is missing. The sample holds nearly 110,000 clones, about 83% seen once. The clonotype comes from a human donor with non-small cell lung cancer that progressed on radiotherapy plus ipilimumab. Some clones in this sample may be carry-over from other donors' samples. The sample in question was peripheral blood, obtained from a patient treated with radiotherapy plus ipilimumab.

The CDR3 nucleotides are TGTGCCAGCAGGCGGGACAGGGGAAGGAGTCAGCCCCAGCATTTT. This translates into CASRRDRGRSQPQHF. This chain uses TRBV28 with TRBJ1-5; 10 nucleotides agree with TRBD1. V trimming: 6 bases; J trimming: 6 bases; junction bases outside the gene matches: 8. This CDR3 is built from 15 residues. Germline loops: CDR1 MDHEN, CDR2 SYDVKM.